This T cell receptor beta chain was recorded in a study of T cell repertoires in cytomegalovirus infection. Study-level points and caveats: The ex vivo response was dominated by HLA-C-restricted CMV-specific TCR beta clonotypes. Pooled public TCR beta family frequency picked out CMV carriers with the relevant HLA.

A word on this clonotype: Its antigen is not known.

In TCRdb, the reads were re-called with MiXCR into one record per CDR3 protein. The data contain about 890,000 distinct CDR3 sequences, around 31% of them singletons. CDR3 length equals 14 residues. Germline assignment: CDR1 ENHRY and CDR2 SYGVKD. V shed 2 bases and J 0 bases; nucleotides not matched to a gene: 0. V usage is TRBV10-3 and J usage is TRBJ1-2; TRBD1 agrees at 7 bases. This receptor was taken from a human donor in good health (CMV status not recorded). Some clones in this sample may be carry-over from other donors' samples. The specimen comprised cultured CD8+ T cells from PBMCs, sampled from culture after CMV antigen stimulation. The CDR3 DNA reads as TGTGCCATCAGTGAGGGGACAGCTAACTATGGCTACACCTTC. It codes for CAISEGTANYGYTF.